This record covers a single T cell receptor beta chain. Per the germline V gene, CDR1 is MNHEY and CDR2 is SVGEGT. The CDR3 totals 17 residues. V shed 4 bases and J shed 4 bases, with 19 bases lying between them. This entry comes from a study of blood T cell repertoires in COVID-19. The study drew participants aged roughly 18 to 95 years from some 25 US areas. Participants were placed into cohorts based on the clinical history they reported. Study processing details: Amplification of reference gene primers provided the estimated nucleated cell counts. Libraries were prepared by immunoSEQ multiplex PCR; TCRdb keeps only in-frame clonotypes and omits some of them. The D gene and trimming were derived from the DNA, and the V and J assignments and clone size from that table. This sample carries 150,000 to 200,000 clones, roughly 77% of them seen once, and the ten largest clones take about a sixth.

The receptor's source is a woman between 45 and 65 years old with acute COVID-19. This chain connects TRBV6-2 or TRBV6-3 to TRBJ1-4; D uncertain. The sequencing input was PBMCs or T cells enriched from blood (not recorded which). The CDR3 DNA follows: TGTGCCAGCAGTTCCCCTGGAGGGAGGCCACGTAATGAAAAACTGTTTTTT. Amino acids: CASSSPGGRPRNEKLFF.